A single sample gave rise to the 21 T cell receptor beta chains below, sequenced in a study of beta chain features in type 1 diabetes. The isolated RNA, all of it, was reverse transcribed, so expressed TCRB transcripts were what got sequenced. Assay used: immunoSEQ multiplex PCR; TCRdb lists only in-frame clones, some missing. The sample lists 900,000 or so clones, 15% to 20% occurring once. The sequenced sample was naive CD4+ T cells from blood. Source of these receptors: a woman younger than 30 in good health.

This chain links TRBV18 with TRBJ2-7, with 10 bases that match TRBD2. V trimming: 5 bases; J trimming: 3 bases; junction bases outside the gene matches: 10. This CDR3 spans 16 amino acids. The V gene's germline CDR1 is KGHSH and CDR2 LQKENI. Here the CDR3 DNA reads TGTGCCAGCTCATCCGAATCTAGCGGGAGTATCTACGAGCAGTACTTC. Its protein product is CASSSESSGSIYEQYF.

This chain joins TRBV25-1 and TRBJ2-2, with 14 positions matching TRBD2. J lost 5 bases, V lost 4 bases, and 3 bases had no gene match. The germline CDR1 and CDR2 sequences are MGHDK and SYGVNS. The CDR3 length is 16 residues. The CDR3 region is CASSVGLAGVTGELFF. CDR3 DNA sequence: TGTGCCAGCAGTGTGGGACTAGCGGGAGTTACCGGGGAGCTGTTTTTT.

In its sample, this clone was seen a few times. The chain carries TRBV7-2 and TRBJ2-5; the D is unclear. Germline V gene data show CDR1 as SGHTA and CDR2 as FQGNSA. CDR3 length: 12 residues. Trimming pared 6 bases from V and 5 bases from J, leaving 10 bases between. In DNA, the CDR3 is TGTGCCAGCAGTACTTTTGGGGAGACCCAGTACTTC. Translated, it gives CASSTFGETQYF.

The chain couples TRBV2 to TRBJ2-4, with D unclear. The CDR3 runs 13 residues. The germline V gene has CDR1 SNHLY and CDR2 FYNNEI. Trimming shortened V by 6 bases and J by 4 bases, and 10 bases separated the two germline ends. The CDR3 reads CASSEASKNIQYF. The CDR3 nucleotides are TGTGCCAGCAGCGAGGCCTCGAAAAACATTCAGTACTTC.

This clone was seen a handful of times. This may stem from a read error, because a much larger clone lies one nucleotide away. V and J are TRBV6-1 and TRBJ2-3; D uncertain. From germline, CDR1 is MNHNS and CDR2 SASEGT. This CDR3 comprises 11 residues. V lost 5 bases, J lost 2 bases, and 2 bases lay in between. DNA of the CDR3: TGTGCCAGCAGTCACACAGATACGCAGTATTTT. Translated: CASSHTDTQYF.

The chain joins TRBV21-1 to TRBJ2-1; the table's D call of TRBD1 was not tested on the DNA. TRBV21-1 is deemed a pseudogene. The CDR3 has 16 amino acids. The CDR3 DNA reads as TGTGCCAGCAGCGGACTCCGGGACAGGGTGGTTTATGAGCAGTTCTTC. This gives the protein CASSGLRDRVVYEQFF.

This clone has a handful of counts. V and J are TRBV6-6 and TRBJ1-2; no definite D call. Trimming stripped 4 bases from V and 5 bases from J, with 14 bases between. CDR1 is MNHNY and CDR2 is SVGAGI in the germline V gene (reference sequence). The CDR3 totals 14 residues. CDR3: CASSSVSTWYGYTF. CDR3 nucleotide sequence: TGTGCCAGCAGTTCGGTCTCCACCTGGTATGGCTACACCTTC.

This clone was observed a handful of times. The rearrangement uses TRBV18 and TRBJ2-6; 11 bases map to TRBD1. V shed 3 bases and J 0 bases; nucleotides not matched to a gene: 4. The CDR3 is 18 amino acids. Germline CDR1 is KGHSH and CDR2 is LQKENI. CDR3 DNA: TGTGCCAGCTCACCCGGGACAGGGGGAGACTCTGGGGCCAACGTCCTGACTTTC. Its protein product is CASSPGTGGDSGANVLTF.

This clone occurred once. The CDR3 protein is CASSAGTSSETQYF. The CDR3 region has the DNA TGTGCCAGCAGCGCCGGGACTAGCAGCGAGACCCAGTACTTC. The genes are TRBV7-3 and TRBJ2-5, with 9 bases fitting TRBD2. The CDR3 is 14 residues long. Trimming removed 5 bases from V and 5 bases from J; junction bases left unmatched: 6. CDR1 and CDR2 (germline): SGHTA, FQGTGA.

This clone was counted only a few times. This CDR3 reads CASSRGTENIQYF. Here the CDR3 DNA reads TGTGCCAGCAGCAGAGGCACAGAAAACATTCAGTACTTC. V and J are TRBV9 and TRBJ2-4; D is unclear. Trimming removed 4 bases at V and 5 bases at J, with 10 bases between. CDR1 and CDR2 from the germline V gene are SGDLS and YYNGEE. The CDR3 spans 13 residues.

Comments on this clone: The sample carries other DNA sequences with the same CDR3. V is TRBV13 and J is TRBJ2-3; D gene unclear. The V and J ends lost 5 bases and 6 bases respectively, with 6 bases between them. Germline V lookup: CDR1 PRHDT, CDR2 FYEKMQ (reference sequence). The CDR3 length is 11 residues. The CDR3 protein is CASSPRDTQYF. In DNA form, the CDR3 reads TGTGCCAGCAGCCCGCGGGATACGCAGTATTTT.

V is TRBV28 and J is TRBJ2-3; 7 positions agree with TRBD1. Germline V gives CDR1 MDHEN, CDR2 SYDVKM. V lost 4 bases and J lost 1; bases outside the gene matches: 11. This CDR3 has 17 amino acids. The CDR3 DNA reads as TGTGCCAGCAGTTCTAGACAGGGACGGTATGGCACAGATACGCAGTATTTT. Amino acid sequence: CASSSRQGRYGTDTQYF. Supplemented by reference TRBV28 and TRBJ2-3, the full variable domain reads DVKVTQSSRYLVKRTGEKVFLECVQDMDHENMFWYRQDPGLGLRLIYFSYDVKMKEKGDIPEGYSVSREKKERFSLILESASTNQTSMYLCASSSRQGRYGTDTQYFGPGTRLTVL.

This clone was seen a handful of times. The V call is TRBV7-9, the J call TRBJ2-3; no reliable D call. V was cut by 5 bases and J by 0 bases, with 9 bases left in between. Germline V gene data show CDR1 as SEHNR and CDR2 as FQNEAQ (reference sequence). This CDR3 has 14 residues. The CDR3 sequence: CASSVLESTDTQYF. In nucleotides, the CDR3 is TGTGCCAGCAGCGTTCTAGAGAGCACAGATACGCAGTATTTT. The whole variable domain, remainder taken from reference TRBV7-9 and TRBJ2-3, is DTGVSQNPRHKITKRGQNVTFRCDPISEHNRLYWYRQTLGQGPEFLTYFQNEAQLEKSRLLSDRFSAERPKGSFSTLEIQRTEQGDSAMYLCASSVLESTDTQYFGPGTRLTVL.

The chain employs TRBV7-8 and TRBJ2-7, with D perhaps given as TRBD1 or TRBD2 (6 bases each). CDR3 length: 15 residues. The V gene lost 6 bases and the J gene lost 2 bases, with 17 bases spanning the gap. From germline, CDR1 is SGHVS and CDR2 FQNEAQ. CDR3 amino acids: CASRGARGRTYEQYF. CDR3 bases: TGTGCCAGCAGAGGGGCCCGGGGGCGCACCTACGAGCAGTACTTC.

This clone was detected only a few times. The chain combines TRBV7-8 with TRBJ2-2; 7 nucleotides match TRBD2. Germline V CDR1 and CDR2: SGHVS, FQNEAQ. Unmatched junction bases numbered 11, after V lost 5 bases and J lost 5 bases. The CDR3 loop spans 16 amino acids. The CDR3, as DNA: TGTGCCAGCAGCCCGGCTCGCGGGAGTGAGACCGGGGAGCTGTTTTTT. Translation: CASSPARGSETGELFF. Based on the CDR3 plus reference TRBV7-8 and TRBJ2-2, the full variable domain is GAGVSQSPRYKVAKRGQDVALRCDPISGHVSLFWYQQALGQGPEFLTYFQNEAQLDKSGLPSDRFFAERPEGSVSTLKIQRTQQEDSAVYLCASSPARGSETGELFFGEGSRLTVL.

The table lists this clone with a few counts. This chain links TRBV29-1 with TRBJ1-2, with no clear D. V lost 8 bases, J lost 7 bases, and 11 bases lay in between. There are 10 residues in the CDR3. Germline CDR1 SQVTM, CDR2 ANQGSEA. In nucleotides, the CDR3 is TGCAGCATCAGGACCCCTGGCTACACCTTC. Encoded protein: CSIRTPGYTF.

This clone was counted only a few times. V and J are TRBV9 and TRBJ1-4; D not certain. The CDR3 spans 17 residues. V was clipped by 4 bases and J by 0 bases, with 16 bases between them. Germline V lookup: CDR1 SGDLS, CDR2 YYNGEE. CDR3 DNA sequence: TGTGCCAGCAGCTCCGGACGGCTCTCTGCAACTAATGAAAAACTGTTTTTT. This translates into CASSSGRLSATNEKLFF.

The genes are TRBV7-8 and TRBJ2-7; D unresolved. This CDR3 is built from 12 residues. V gave up 1 base and J gave up 3 bases, with 4 bases separating them. Germline V gene data show CDR1 as SGHVS and CDR2 as FQNEAQ. In nucleotides, the CDR3 is TGTGCCAGCAGCTTAGAGTACTACGAGCAGTACTTC. Protein product: CASSLEYYEQYF.

The V call is TRBV29-1, the J call TRBJ2-3; the D is unclear. The CDR3 consists of 13 residues. V was cut by 8 bases and J by 1 base, with 13 bases left in between. Germline assignment: CDR1 SQVTM and CDR2 ANQGSEA. The CDR3 DNA follows: TGCAGCCTCCGTAGGGAAGGCACAGATACGCAGTATTTT. Translated, it gives CSLRREGTDTQYF.

CDR3 DNA: TGTGCCAGCAGCTTAGCCGTCCAGGGAAAGGGCGAGACCCAGTACTTC. Residues: CASSLAVQGKGETQYF. The chain combines TRBV7-2 with TRBJ2-5, with D tentatively TRBD1 (5 bases). V was clipped by 0 bases and J by 5 bases, with 16 bases between them. CDR3 length: 16 amino acids. The germline gives CDR1 SGHTA, CDR2 FQGNSA.

CDR3 protein: CASRDRINTEAFF. The CDR3 region has the DNA TGTGCCAGCCGGGACAGGATTAACACTGAAGCTTTCTTT. The chain joins TRBV5-6 to TRBJ1-1, with 8 nucleotides matching TRBD1. This CDR3 comprises 13 residues. CDR1 SGHDT and CDR2 YYEEEE come from the germline V gene. With V trimmed by 7 bases and J by 2 bases, 4 bases remained unmatched.